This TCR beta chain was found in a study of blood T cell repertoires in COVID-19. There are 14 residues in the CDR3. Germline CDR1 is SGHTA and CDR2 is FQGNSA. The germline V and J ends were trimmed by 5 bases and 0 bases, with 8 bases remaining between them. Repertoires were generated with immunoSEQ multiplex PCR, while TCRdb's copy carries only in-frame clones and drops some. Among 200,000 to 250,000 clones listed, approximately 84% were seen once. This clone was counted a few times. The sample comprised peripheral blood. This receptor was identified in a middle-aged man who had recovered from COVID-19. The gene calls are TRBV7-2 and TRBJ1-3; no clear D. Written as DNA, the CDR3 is TGTGCCAGCAGCCCGCAGGTCTCTGGAAACACCATATATTTT. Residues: CASSPQVSGNTIYF.